What follows are 26 T cell receptor gamma chains derived from one specimen sequenced in a study of Vδ1+ human thymocytes. Study findings and constraints: Highly polyclonal TRG and TRD repertoires with Gaussian CDR3 length distributions appeared in thymus.

Antigen specificity for these receptors is unknown. Sequences come from RNA converted to cDNA by reverse transcription. Multiplex PCR used pooled V-gene forward primers and a constant-region reverse primer to amplify CDR3s. TCRdb re-analyzed the multiplex PCR reads via CATT. The sample holds fewer than 14,000 gamma-chain clones, about 46% seen once. The sequencing sample was made of Vdelta1+ gamma-delta thymocytes from the thymus. As for subset: FACS-sorted CD3+ TCRalphabeta- TCRVdelta1+ TCRVdelta2- thymocytes. These TCRs come from a boy less than two years old who had congenital heart surgery.

The V gene is TRGV9, the J gene TRGJ1 or TRGJ2. Losses at the gene ends were 2 bases for V and 2 bases for J; bases not matched to a gene: 6. Germline V gene lookup returns CDR1 GITISATS and CDR2 ISYDGTV (reference sequence). The CDR3 contains 14 residues. This chain's CDR3 is CALWEGLHYYKKLF. CDR3 sequence (DNA): TGTGCCTTGTGGGAGGGCCTCCATTATTATAAGAAACTCTTT.

A few counts support this clone. V and J are TRGV9 and TRGJ1 or TRGJ2. The CDR3 length is 14 residues. Germline lookup yields CDR1 GITISATS and CDR2 ISYDGTV (reference sequence). V gave up 0 bases and J gave up 12 bases; unmatched junction bases: 14. CDR3 nucleotides: TGTGCCTTGTGGGAGGTGTCCCCAACATCGGCGAAACTCTTT. Its protein product is CALWEVSPTSAKLF.

V is TRGV3 and J is TRGJ1 or TRGJ2. TCRdb records no J gene; here it was assigned by comparing the DNA to germline. V lost 0 bases and J lost 0; bases outside the gene matches: 8. Germline-derived CDR1 and CDR2 are VTNTFY and YDVSTARD (reference sequence). The CDR3 consists of 16 residues. CDR3 in amino acids: CATWDRLRENYYKKLF. DNA of the CDR3: TGTGCCACCTGGGACAGGCTGAGGGAGAATTATTATAAGAAACTCTTT.

V gene TRGV3 combines with J gene TRGJ1 or TRGJ2. TCRdb carries no J gene annotation; the J gene was assigned here by matching the DNA with germline. Unmatched junction bases numbered 14, after V lost 0 bases and J lost 3 bases. From germline, CDR1 is VTNTFY and CDR2 YDVSTARD (reference sequence). This CDR3 contains 17 residues. CDR3 residues: CATWDRRGKLGYYKKLF. CDR3 bases: TGTGCCACCTGGGACAGGCGAGGTAAATTGGGTTATTATAAGAAACTCTTT.

This clone has only a few counts. Other nucleotide sequences from this sample produce the same CDR3. The chain links TRGV9 to TRGJ1 or TRGJ2. V dropped 3 bases and J dropped 9; count of bases not matched to a gene: 5. Germline V CDR1 and CDR2: GITISATS, ISYDGTV (reference sequence). The CDR3 runs to 11 residues. This CDR3 reads CALWESPKKLF. The CDR3 DNA follows: TGTGCCTTGTGGGAGAGCCCTAAGAAACTCTTT.

The V call is TRGV2, the J call TRGJ1 or TRGJ2. Because TCRdb records no J gene, it was assigned here through a match of the DNA to germline. V trimming: 3 bases; J trimming: 5 bases; junction bases outside the gene matches: 10. The germline V gene encodes CDR1 EGSNGY and CDR2 YDSYNSKV. This CDR3 spans 14 amino acids. The CDR3 DNA sequence: TGTGCCACCTGGGACCCGCCTTATCATTATAAGAAACTCTTT. Encoded protein: CATWDPPYHYKKLF.

The J gene is TRGJ1 or TRGJ2, the V gene TRGV4. The J gene, missing from TCRdb, was assigned here through DNA to germline matching. The CDR3 is made up of 13 amino acids. CDR1 is EGSTGY and CDR2 is YDSYTSSV in the germline V gene. V gave up 0 bases and J gave up 6 bases; unmatched junction bases: 5. The CDR3 sequence is CATWDGRCYKKLF. The CDR3 DNA reads TGTGCCACCTGGGATGGGCGTTGTTATAAGAAACTCTTT.

A few counts support this clone. Other DNA sequences in the sample encode the same CDR3. This sequence joins TRGV4 and TRGJ1 or TRGJ2. Germline V gene lookup returns CDR1 EGSTGY and CDR2 YDSYTSSV. The CDR3 has 13 residues. After removal of 1 base from V and 4 bases from J, the junction contained 4 bases not matched to a gene. DNA for the CDR3: TGTGCCACCTGGGATGGTCCCTATTATAAGAAACTCTTT. This encodes CATWDGPYYKKLF.

This sequence joins TRGV8 and TRGJ1 or TRGJ2. In the absence of a J gene in TCRdb, the DNA was matched to germline to assign it here. CDR1 is VENAVY and CDR2 is YDSYNSRV in the germline V gene. CDR3 size: 13 residues. V lost 1 base and J lost 6; bases outside the gene matches: 6. This chain's CDR3 is CATWDRTGYKKLF. The CDR3, as DNA: TGTGCCACCTGGGATAGAACCGGTTATAAGAAACTCTTT.

This clone occurred once. The chain combines TRGV9 with TRGJ1 or TRGJ2. TCRdb offers no J gene call, so here the DNA was matched to germline to obtain one. Germline V gene data show CDR1 as GITISATS and CDR2 as ISYDGTV (reference sequence). The CDR3 is made up of 11 amino acids. V was pared by 0 bases and J by 12 bases, with 5 bases of the junction left unmatched. DNA of the CDR3: TGTGCCTTGTGGGAGGTGAGGGTGAAACTCTTT. Its protein product is CALWEVRVKLF.

This chain uses TRGV2 with TRGJ1 or TRGJ2. Because TCRdb records no J gene, it was assigned here through a match of the DNA to germline. The CDR3 totals 14 residues. Germline V gene sequence: CDR1 EGSNGY, CDR2 YDSYNSKV. J gave up 8 bases and V 3 bases, and 13 bases lay outside the gene matches. CDR3 DNA: TGTGCCACCTGGGACCGAACCGGGAGGGATAAGAAACTCTTT. Protein sequence: CATWDRTGRDKKLF.

As regards this clone: Additional DNA sequences in this sample encode the identical CDR3. The chain joins TRGV4 to TRGJ1 or TRGJ2. Assignment of the J gene here rests on matching the DNA to germline, because TCRdb gives none. The ends lost 0 bases at V and 0 bases at J; junction bases unmatched: 5. The length of the CDR3 is 15 residues. Germline CDR1 EGSTGY, CDR2 YDSYTSSV. The CDR3 DNA sequence: TGTGCCACCTGGGATGGGCCCCTGAATTATTATAAGAAACTCTTT. Encoded protein: CATWDGPLNYYKKLF.

The chain recombines TRGV9 with TRGJ1 or TRGJ2. Per the germline V gene, CDR1 is GITISATS and CDR2 is ISYDGTV (reference sequence). The CDR3 runs to 13 residues. V was clipped by 0 bases and J by 5 bases; unmatched bases: 4. Written as DNA, the CDR3 is TGTGCCTTGTGGGAGGTGCAGCATTATAAGAAACTCTTT. Residues: CALWEVQHYKKLF.

This chain links TRGV9 with TRGJP. V gave up 0 bases and J gave up 11 bases; unmatched junction bases: 7. CDR3 length: 16 residues. Germline-derived CDR1 and CDR2 are GITISATS and ISYDGTV (reference sequence). CDR3 amino acids: CALWEVQTVGKKIKVF. CDR3 in DNA: TGTGCCTTGTGGGAGGTGCAAACGGTGGGCAAAAAAATCAAGGTATTT.

Regarding this clone: Other DNA sequences of this sample code for an identical CDR3. The chain has TRGV4 and TRGJ1 or TRGJ2. As TCRdb names no J gene, one was assigned here on the basis of a DNA match to germline. The trim removed 0 bases at V and 7 bases at J, leaving 3 bases unmatched. The length of the CDR3 is 12 residues. Germline CDR1 and CDR2: EGSTGY and YDSYTSSV. The CDR3 loop is CATWDGLYKKLF. The CDR3 DNA reads TGTGCCACCTGGGATGGGCTCTATAAGAAACTCTTT.

This clone was observed a handful of times. No J gene was assigned, while the V gene was called as TRGV4. Germline V gene data show CDR1 as EGSTGY and CDR2 as YDSYTSSV. The CDR3 covers 9 residues. CDR3 DNA sequence: TGTGCCACCTGGGATGGGGAACTCTTT. This codes for CATWDGELF.

This clone was seen a handful of times. The sample has other DNA sequences that encode this CDR3 too. This chain joins TRGV4 and TRGJ1 or TRGJ2. V dropped 2 bases and J dropped 2; count of bases not matched to a gene: 3. CDR1 EGSTGY and CDR2 YDSYTSSV come from the germline V gene. This CDR3 is 13 amino acids long. CDR3: CATWDAYYYKKLF. CDR3 in DNA: TGTGCCACCTGGGATGCTTATTATTATAAGAAACTCTTT.

The chain uses TRGV9 and TRGJ1 or TRGJ2. Looked up from germline, CDR1 is GITISATS and CDR2 is ISYDGTV (reference sequence). J gave up 8 bases and V 6 bases, and 16 bases lay outside the gene matches. CDR3 size: 14 residues. The CDR3 region is CALWRRTRGHKKLF. CDR3 nucleotides: TGTGCCTTGTGGCGCCGTACAAGGGGCCATAAGAAACTCTTT.

V usage is TRGV4 and J usage is TRGJ1 or TRGJ2. After removal of 12 bases from V and 11 bases from J, the junction contained 16 bases not matched to a gene. CDR3 length equals 11 residues. Germline CDR1 reads EGSTGY; CDR2 reads YDSYTSSV. This CDR3 reads CASGARGEKLF. The CDR3 DNA is TGTGCCTCCGGGGCAAGGGGAGAGAAACTCTTT.

This chain uses TRGV9 with TRGJ1 or TRGJ2. TCRdb gives no J gene; it was assigned here by matching the DNA to germline. The CDR3 sequence is 13 residues long. The germline CDR1 and CDR2 sequences are GITISATS and ISYDGTV (reference sequence). V was pared by 2 bases and J by 5 bases, with 6 bases of the junction left unmatched. Written as DNA, the CDR3 is TGTGCCTTGTGGGAGGCCCACCATTATAAGAAACTCTTT. This sequence encodes CALWEAHHYKKLF.

Here the J gene is TRGJ1 or TRGJ2 and the V gene is not called. CDR3 length: 12 residues. CDR3 bases: TGTGCCACCTGGAGGGGGGATTATAAGAAACTCTTT. It codes for CATWRGDYKKLF.

This clone has only a few counts. J is TRGJ1 or TRGJ2 and V is TRGV9. The length of the CDR3 is 11 residues. Germline assignment: CDR1 GITISATS and CDR2 ISYDGTV (reference sequence). J lost 10 bases, V lost 3 bases, and 6 bases had no gene match. CDR3 DNA: TGTGCCTTGTGGGAGCTTCGAAAGAAACTCTTT. Its protein is CALWELRKKLF.

This clone was seen more than once but under ten times. The chain combines TRGV4 with TRGJ1 or TRGJ2. The CDR3 has 14 residues. CDR1 EGSTGY and CDR2 YDSYTSSV come from the germline V gene. The V segment lost 0 bases and the J segment 4 bases; nucleotides outside the gene matches: 6. For the CDR3, the DNA is TGTGCCACCTGGGATGGGCTACGGTATTATAAGAAACTCTTT. This sequence encodes CATWDGLRYYKKLF.

J is TRGJ1 or TRGJ2 and V is TRGV4. In germline, CDR1 is EGSTGY, CDR2 YDSYTSSV. Trimming took 0 bases from V and 11 from J; bases not matched to a gene: 4. The CDR3 consists of 11 residues. The CDR3 sequence is CATWDGREKLF. Here the CDR3 DNA reads TGTGCCACCTGGGATGGGCGCGAGAAACTCTTT.

This chain joins TRGV4 and TRGJ1 or TRGJ2. TCRdb carries no J gene annotation; the J gene was assigned here by matching the DNA with germline. The V and J ends lost 2 bases and 10 bases, in that order; junction bases with no gene match: 5. This CDR3 comprises 11 residues. Germline CDR1 is EGSTGY and CDR2 is YDSYTSSV. This chain's CDR3 is CATWDVTKKLF. The CDR3 DNA reads TGTGCCACCTGGGATGTCACGAAGAAACTCTTT.

A few counts support this clone. V and J are TRGV8 and TRGJ1 or TRGJ2. V shed 3 bases, J shed 7 bases, and the junction held 6 bases outside the gene matches. CDR3 length equals 12 residues. Germline V gene sequence: CDR1 VENAVY, CDR2 YDSYNSRV. The DNA for the CDR3 is TGTGCCACCTGGGATTGGAGGTATAAGAAACTCTTT. This translates into CATWDWRYKKLF.